This T cell receptor beta chain was retrieved from a study of beta chain features in type 1 diabetes. Germline loops: CDR1 WSHSY, CDR2 SAAADI. CDR3 length: 14 amino acids. Losses at the gene ends were 4 bases for V and 10 bases for J; bases not matched to a gene: 3. This clone has more than one count but fewer than ten. TCRB transcripts that were expressed got sequenced, as all of the isolated RNA had been reverse transcribed. Using immunoSEQ multiplex PCR, the repertoire was profiled, and TCRdb retains in-frame clones only, with some absent. The table records a few hundred thousand clones, 25% to 30% of them present only once.

This chain links TRBV10-2 with TRBJ2-1; TRBD2 matches at 14 bases. Source material: central memory CD4+ T cells from blood. The receptor was isolated from a man aged 25 to 40 in good health. The CDR3 loop is CASSVGTSGGEQFF. The CDR3 nucleotides are TGCGCCAGCAGTGTAGGGACTAGCGGGGGCGAGCAGTTCTTC.